The 17 T cell receptor beta chains presented below share a single source sample, sequenced in a study of blood T cell repertoires in COVID-19. Assay: immunoSEQ multiplex PCR; the TCRdb copy retains only in-frame clones and omits some. This table holds 60,000 to 80,000 clones, approximately 85% found once. The material sequenced was peripheral blood. Receptors were obtained from a man over 45 with acute or convalescent COVID-19.

J is TRBJ2-5 and V is TRBV5-1, with D perhaps matching TRBD1 (6 bases). V was cut by 3 bases and J by 2 bases, with 11 bases left in between. CDR3 length: 14 amino acids. Germline V lookup: CDR1 SGHRS, CDR2 YFSETQ. The CDR3 DNA reads as TGCGCCAGCAGCTGGCGGACAGAACAAGAGACCCAGTACTTC. Translation: CASSWRTEQETQYF.

The chain is built from TRBV7-6 and TRBJ2-1; 7 bases agree with TRBD2. The CDR3 has 16 amino acids. The V gene's germline CDR1 is SGHVS and CDR2 FNYEAQ. V gave up 5 bases and J gave up 5 bases; unmatched junction bases: 12. CDR3 nucleotides: TGTGCCAGCAGCCATCCTTTGGAGCGGGGAAACAATGAGCAGTTCTTC. It specifies CASSHPLERGNNEQFF.

The CDR3 nucleotides are TGCGCCAGCAGCCAAGGACAGGGTGACGGGGAGCTGTTTTTT. Protein sequence: CASSQGQGDGELFF. The rearrangement links TRBV4-1 to TRBJ2-2; 7 bases fit TRBD1. V lost 1 base, J lost 7 bases, and 3 bases stayed unmatched. Germline V CDR1 and CDR2: MGHRA, YSYEKL. The length of the CDR3 is 14 residues.

The V gene is TRBV25-1, the J gene TRBJ2-5; D perhaps matches TRBD1 (5 bases). Germline lookup yields CDR1 MGHDK and CDR2 SYGVNS. The CDR3 runs 16 residues. V was pared by 4 bases and J by 1 base, with 16 bases between. CDR3: CASSGPRGQLQETQYF. In DNA form, the CDR3 reads TGTGCCAGCAGTGGACCGCGAGGACAACTCCAAGAGACCCAGTACTTC.

The chain employs TRBV6-2 or TRBV6-3 and TRBJ2-7; the D gene is possibly TRBD1 (7 bases). The V and J ends lost 5 bases and 4 bases respectively, with 21 bases between them. This CDR3 has 16 amino acids. Per germline, CDR1 MNHEY and CDR2 SVGEGT. The CDR3 spells CASSLRGTAWGYEQYF. The CDR3 region has the DNA TGTGCCAGCAGTCTTCGGGGGACAGCGTGGGGATACGAGCAGTACTTC.

This clone has just one count. The rearrangement links TRBV9 to TRBJ1-2, with a weak D call TRBD1 (5 bases). Germline V gives CDR1 SGDLS, CDR2 YYNGEE. The CDR3 sequence is 17 residues long. V lost 0 bases and J lost 5, with 20 bases in between. The CDR3, as DNA: TGTGCCAGCAGCGTAGATGTCCACGGACCCGGGGGGTATGGCTACACCTTC. As protein: CASSVDVHGPGGYGYTF.

The chain couples TRBV4-1 to TRBJ2-2, with TRBD2 identical over 9 bases. The trim removed 4 bases at V and 5 bases at J, leaving 8 bases unmatched. The CDR3 covers 16 residues. Per germline, CDR1 MGHRA and CDR2 YSYEKL. The CDR3 reads CASSRRLAEGTGELFF. For the CDR3, the DNA is TGCGCCAGCAGCCGTAGACTAGCGGAGGGAACCGGGGAGCTGTTTTTT.

This clone has a handful of counts. The V gene is TRBV19, the J gene TRBJ2-7, with D perhaps TRBD1 (6 bases). V dropped 4 bases and J dropped 1 base, with 11 bases sitting between them. Germline V gene data show CDR1 as LNHDA and CDR2 as SQIVND (reference sequence). The CDR3 is 14 residues long. The CDR3, as DNA: TGTGCCAGTAGTAAACGGACAGCTTCCTACGAGCAGTACTTC. Translation: CASSKRTASYEQYF.

The V gene is TRBV5-1, the J gene TRBJ1-2, with D unclear. V lost 0 bases and J 7 bases, leaving 16 bases between the germline ends. The germline gives CDR1 SGHRS, CDR2 YFSETQ. The CDR3 runs to 15 residues. The DNA of the CDR3 is TGCGCCAGCAGCTTGGGCAGTCTGGCCCCTTTTGGCTACACCTTC. Its translation: CASSLGSLAPFGYTF.

The rearrangement links TRBV11-2 to TRBJ2-2; 9 nucleotides match TRBD1. V was clipped by 4 bases and J by 3 bases; unmatched bases: 6. Germline V gives CDR1 SGHAT, CDR2 FQNNGV. The CDR3 totals 16 residues. The CDR3 sequence: CASSSQGASDTGELFF. The CDR3 bases are TGTGCCAGCAGCTCACAGGGGGCAAGTGACACCGGGGAGCTGTTTTTT.

The CDR3 loop reads CASSQERGGASYEQYF. The CDR3 DNA is TGTGCCAGCAGCCAAGAAAGAGGCGGGGCCTCCTACGAGCAGTACTTC. The chain links TRBV4-2 to TRBJ2-7; perhaps TRBD2 as D (6 bases). The CDR3 totals 16 residues. The ends were cut back, 0 bases at V and 0 bases at J, with 12 bases in the middle. Germline V gives CDR1 LGHNA, CDR2 YNFKEQ.

This rearrangement joins TRBV10-1 to TRBJ2-3, with D possibly TRBD2 on 6 matching bases. The CDR3 spans 13 residues. Germline V gene data show CDR1 as WNHNN and CDR2 as SYGVQD (reference sequence). With 6 bases removed from V and 6 bases from J, the gap between germline ends came to 13 bases. CDR3 protein: CASRGGLEDTQYF. The CDR3 DNA follows: TGCGCCAGCAGGGGGGGACTGGAGGATACGCAGTATTTT.

This sequence joins TRBV5-1 and TRBJ2-3; the match to TRBD2 covers 11 bases. J was trimmed by 6 bases and V by 4 bases; bases with no gene match: 10. CDR1 is SGHRS, CDR2 YFSETQ, per germline. The CDR3 length is 16 residues. CDR3 bases: TGCGCCAGCAGCACGGCACTAGCGGGGGCTGGGGATACGCAGTATTTT. It specifies CASSTALAGAGDTQYF.

This clone was seen just once. CDR3 DNA: TGTGCCAGCAGCGTGAACGACAACAATGAGCAGTTCTTC. Its protein product is CASSVNDNNEQFF. The chain is built from TRBV9 and TRBJ2-1; D is undetermined. Germline lookup yields CDR1 SGDLS and CDR2 YYNGEE. V lost 2 bases and J 5 bases, leaving 8 bases between the germline ends. The CDR3 loop spans 13 amino acids.

The genes are TRBV5-6 and TRBJ1-3; 9 bases are a match to TRBD1. The CDR3 sequence is 13 residues long. Germline V gene lookup returns CDR1 SGHDT and CDR2 YYEEEE. The trim removed 3 bases at V and 8 bases at J, leaving 3 bases unmatched. This chain's CDR3 is CASSWGTGHTIYF. The CDR3 nucleotides read TGTGCCAGCAGCTGGGGGACAGGGCACACCATATATTTT. Full variable domain (outside the CDR3, taken from reference TRBV5-6 and TRBJ1-3): DAGVTQSPTHLIKTRGQQVTLRCSPKSGHDTVSWYQQALGQGPQFIFQYYEEEERQRGNFPDRFSGHQFPNYSSELNVNALLLGDSALYLCASSWGTGHTIYFGEGSWLTVV.

This chain links TRBV5-1 with TRBJ1-2; 8 bases line up with TRBD1. CDR1 and CDR2 (germline): SGHRS, YFSETQ. This CDR3 spans 16 amino acids. With V trimmed by 0 bases and J by 6 bases, 10 bases remained unmatched. The CDR3 region is CASSLGSLTGANGYTF. CDR3 coding DNA: TGCGCCAGCAGCTTGGGATCGTTGACAGGGGCGAATGGCTACACCTTC.

The chain uses TRBV5-4 and TRBJ1-2, with 9 bases fitting TRBD1. Germline CDR1 is SGHNT and CDR2 is YYREEE (reference sequence). V lost 0 bases, J lost 4 bases, and 7 bases stayed unmatched. The CDR3 has 16 amino acids. The CDR3, as DNA: TGTGCCAGCAGCTTGGGGGGTACAGGGGGCCGCTATGGCTACACCTTC. Translating gives CASSLGGTGGRYGYTF.